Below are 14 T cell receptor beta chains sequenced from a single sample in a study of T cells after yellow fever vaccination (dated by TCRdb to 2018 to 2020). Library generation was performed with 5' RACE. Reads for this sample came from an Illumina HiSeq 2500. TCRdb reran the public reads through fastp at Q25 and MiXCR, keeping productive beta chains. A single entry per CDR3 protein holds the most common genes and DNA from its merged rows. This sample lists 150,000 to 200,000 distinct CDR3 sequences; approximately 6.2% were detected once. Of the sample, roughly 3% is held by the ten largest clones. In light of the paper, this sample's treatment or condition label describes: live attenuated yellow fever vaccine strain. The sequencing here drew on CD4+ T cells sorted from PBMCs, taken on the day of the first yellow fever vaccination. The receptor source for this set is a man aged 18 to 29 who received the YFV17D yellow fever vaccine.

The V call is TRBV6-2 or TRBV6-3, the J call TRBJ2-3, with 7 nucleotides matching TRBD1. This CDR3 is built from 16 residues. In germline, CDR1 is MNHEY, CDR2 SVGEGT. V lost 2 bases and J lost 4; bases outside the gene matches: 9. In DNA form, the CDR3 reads TGTGCCAGCAGTTACCCCGAGGGGGCTAAGGCAGATACGCAGTATTTT. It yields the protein CASSYPEGAKADTQYF.

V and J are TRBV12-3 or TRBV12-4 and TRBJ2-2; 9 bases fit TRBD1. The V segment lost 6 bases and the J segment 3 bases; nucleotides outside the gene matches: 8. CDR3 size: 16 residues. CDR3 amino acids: CASRAPGQGHTGELFF. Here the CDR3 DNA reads TGTGCCAGCAGAGCTCCGGGACAGGGACACACCGGGGAGCTGTTTTTT.

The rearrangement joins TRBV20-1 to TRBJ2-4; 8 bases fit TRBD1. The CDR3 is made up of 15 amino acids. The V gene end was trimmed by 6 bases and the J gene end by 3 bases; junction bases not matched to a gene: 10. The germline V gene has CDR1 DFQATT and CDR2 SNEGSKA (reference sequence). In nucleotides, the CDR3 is TGCAGTGCGCCTCAGGGGGCGCTTGGCAAAAACATTCAGTACTTC. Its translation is CSAPQGALGKNIQYF.

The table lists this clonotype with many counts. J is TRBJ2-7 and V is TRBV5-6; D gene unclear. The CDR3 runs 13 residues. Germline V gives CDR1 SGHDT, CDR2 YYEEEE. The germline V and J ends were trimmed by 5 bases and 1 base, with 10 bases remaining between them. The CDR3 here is CASSTWVSYEQYF. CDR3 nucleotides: TGTGCCAGCAGTACTTGGGTATCCTACGAGCAGTACTTC.

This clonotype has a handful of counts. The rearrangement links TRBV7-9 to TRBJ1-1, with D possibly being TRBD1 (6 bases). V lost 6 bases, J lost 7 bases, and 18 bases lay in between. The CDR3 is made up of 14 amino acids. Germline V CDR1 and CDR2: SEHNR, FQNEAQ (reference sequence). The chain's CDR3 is CASRSPSGALEAFF. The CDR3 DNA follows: TGTGCCAGCAGAAGTCCCTCAGGGGCCCTTGAAGCTTTCTTT.

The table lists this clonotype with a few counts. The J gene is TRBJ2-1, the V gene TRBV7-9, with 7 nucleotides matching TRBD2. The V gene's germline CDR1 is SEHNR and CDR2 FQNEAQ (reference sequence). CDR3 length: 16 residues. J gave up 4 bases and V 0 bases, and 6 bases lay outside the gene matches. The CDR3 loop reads CASSLARGGLYNEQFF. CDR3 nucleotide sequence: TGTGCCAGCAGCTTAGCGCGCGGGGGTCTGTACAATGAGCAGTTCTTC.

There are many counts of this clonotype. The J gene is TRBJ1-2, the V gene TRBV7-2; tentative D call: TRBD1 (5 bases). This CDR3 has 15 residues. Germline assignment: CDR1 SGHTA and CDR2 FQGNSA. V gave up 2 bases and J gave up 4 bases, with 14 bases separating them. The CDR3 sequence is CASSLKGTGFYGYTF. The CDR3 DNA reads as TGTGCCAGCAGCTTAAAGGGGACCGGTTTCTATGGCTACACCTTC. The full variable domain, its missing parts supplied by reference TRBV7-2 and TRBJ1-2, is GAGVSQSPSNKVTEKGKDVELRCDPISGHTALYWYRQSLGQGLEFLIYFQGNSAPDKSGLPSDRFSAERTGGSVSTLTIQRTQQEDSAVYLCASSLKGTGFYGYTFGSGTRLTVV.

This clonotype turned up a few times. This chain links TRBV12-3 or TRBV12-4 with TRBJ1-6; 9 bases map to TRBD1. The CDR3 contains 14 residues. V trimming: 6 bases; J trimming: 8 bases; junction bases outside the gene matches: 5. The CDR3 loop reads CASSFTGGDSPLHF. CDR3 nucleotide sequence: TGTGCCAGCAGCTTCACAGGGGGCGATTCACCCCTCCACTTT.

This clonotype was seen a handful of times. The CDR3 loop is CASSQGAYEQYV. The CDR3 coding sequence is TGTGCCAGCAGTCAGGGGGCCTACGAGCAGTACGTC. The J gene is TRBJ2-7, the V gene TRBV28; 7 bases are shared with TRBD1. CDR3 length: 12 residues. Germline trimming cut 5 bases from V and 2 bases from J; bases unmatched to any gene: 0. Germline assignment: CDR1 MDHEN and CDR2 SYDVKM.

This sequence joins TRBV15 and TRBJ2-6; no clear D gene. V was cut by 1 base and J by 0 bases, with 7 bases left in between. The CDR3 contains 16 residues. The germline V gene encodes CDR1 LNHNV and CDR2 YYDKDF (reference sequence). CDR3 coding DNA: TGTGCCACCAGCAGAGGAACAACCTCTGGGGCCAACGTCCTGACTTTC. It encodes CATSRGTTSGANVLTF.

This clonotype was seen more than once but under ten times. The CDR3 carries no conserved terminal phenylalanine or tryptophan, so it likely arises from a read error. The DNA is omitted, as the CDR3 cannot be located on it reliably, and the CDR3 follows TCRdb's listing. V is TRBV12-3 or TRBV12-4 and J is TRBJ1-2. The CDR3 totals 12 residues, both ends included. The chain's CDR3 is CASSLVALAVSL.

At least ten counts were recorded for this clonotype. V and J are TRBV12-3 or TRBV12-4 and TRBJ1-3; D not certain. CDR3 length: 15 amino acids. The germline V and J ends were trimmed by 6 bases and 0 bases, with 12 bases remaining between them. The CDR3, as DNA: TGTGCCAGCAGGCGCGACGGGAACTCTGGAAACACCATATATTTT. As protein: CASRRDGNSGNTIYF.

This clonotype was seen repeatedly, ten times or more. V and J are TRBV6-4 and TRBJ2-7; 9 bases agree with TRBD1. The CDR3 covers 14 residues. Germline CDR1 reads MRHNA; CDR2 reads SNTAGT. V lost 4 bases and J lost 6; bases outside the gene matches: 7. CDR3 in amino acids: CASSGQGGASEQYF. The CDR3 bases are TGTGCCAGCAGTGGACAGGGGGGGGCCTCCGAGCAGTACTTC.

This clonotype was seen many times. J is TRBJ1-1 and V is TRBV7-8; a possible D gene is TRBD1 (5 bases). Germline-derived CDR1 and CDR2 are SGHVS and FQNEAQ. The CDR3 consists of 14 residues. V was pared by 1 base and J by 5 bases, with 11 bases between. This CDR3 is CASSLDGGGTEAFF. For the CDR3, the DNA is TGTGCCAGCAGCTTAGATGGGGGAGGTACTGAAGCTTTCTTT.